This T cell receptor beta chain was captured in a study of T cell repertoires in cytomegalovirus infection. Study details: Public TCR beta signatures indicated both CMV infection and matching HLA type. Regarding the study as a whole: Public TCR beta family frequency separated CMV-and-HLA carriers, including in an independent cohort.

This clonotype was recorded once. Its cognate antigen is unknown. The CDR3 has 13 amino acids. Germline V gene sequence: CDR1 MNHNS, CDR2 SASEGT. Trimming shortened V by 6 bases and J by 4 bases, and 12 bases separated the two germline ends. From the reads, TCRdb called clonotypes with MiXCR, one entry per CDR3 protein. The sample carries fewer than 200,000 distinct CDR3 sequences, roughly 19% recorded once. This chain links TRBV6-1 with TRBJ1-2, with D perhaps matching TRBD1 (6 bases). This clonotype was obtained from a human donor in good health (CMV status not recorded). Some clones in this sample may be carry-over from other donors' samples. The specimen sequenced was PBMCs. CDR3 in DNA: TGTGCCAGCAGCCGGGACACCTTCTATGGCTACACCTTC. Protein product: CASSRDTFYGYTF.